The clone carrying this T cell receptor (beta chain) was picked up a small number of times. The target antigen is unknown. Clones were read by immunoSEQ multiplex PCR, and TCRdb kept only the in-frame ones, dropping some. The repertoire holds around 23,000 clones, with around 75% as singletons. Unexposed donor CD4+ T cells date from about 2010-2019, before the COVID-19 pandemic. After about ten days of culture, CD4+ T cells were isolated. Testing used SARS-CoV-2 S/N and four cold-coronavirus spikes on unexposed-donor CD4+ T cells, cells permitting. This entry belongs to a study of CD4 T cells in relation to SARS-CoV-2 and coronaviruses. Whole-study context: The HLA restriction of the shared crossreactive spike epitopes was mapped.

Trimming removed 0 bases from V and 2 bases from J, with 13 bases in between. In germline, CDR1 is LNHNV, CDR2 YYDKDF (reference sequence). This CDR3 is built from 16 residues. Sequencing was performed on CD4+ T cells from PBMCs, cultured in vitro. The chain uses TRBV15 and TRBJ1-2, with a weak D call TRBD1 (6 bases). The receptor comes from a human donor in good health. CDR3 region: CATSRDRDIQNYGYTF. The CDR3 DNA sequence: TGTGCCACCAGCAGAGATAGGGACATCCAAAACTATGGCTACACCTTC.